Detailed here is one TCR beta chain. Measured with immunoSEQ multiplex PCR; TCRdb has only the in-frame clones, and not every one. The table has some 42,000 clones, 75% to 80% seen once; the top ten hold over 25%. This entry comes from a study of blood T cell repertoires in COVID-19. Study as a whole: Nucleic acid was either cDNA or gDNA, and it came from T cells, B-cell-depleted T cells, or PBMCs.

The sample consisted of peripheral blood. The sequence derives from a woman between 65 and 79 years old with acute or convalescent COVID-19.

Written as DNA, the CDR3 is TGTGCCAGCAGCCAGTATCGAAATCAGCCCCAGCATTTT. This translates into CASSQYRNQPQHF. The rearrangement links TRBV6-5 to TRBJ1-5; no clear D. Trimming cost V 6 bases and J 4 bases, with 10 bases left between them. This CDR3 has 13 amino acids. Per germline, CDR1 MNHEY and CDR2 SVGAGI.